The entry below describes one TCR beta chain. Its antigen remains unidentified. The data originate from a study of T cells in Graves' hyperthyroidism and ophthalmopathy. Findings of the study overall: Expanded thyroid clonotypes (above 0.001) were mostly also found in blood.

V shed 2 bases, J shed 3 bases, and the junction held 5 bases outside the gene matches. Germline values: CDR1 DFQATT, CDR2 SNEGSKA (reference sequence). The CDR3 is made up of 14 amino acids. From RNA transcripts, TCR beta CDR3 regions were amplified. The TCR CDR3 was amplified in a first-round RT-PCR using the HTBI primer set. TCRdb re-derived calls from the multiplex PCR reads in MiXCR, one entry per CDR3 protein. The sample includes some 510,000 distinct CDR3 sequences, less than 25% of them seen just once. Sequencing was performed on blood. This sequence originates from a man younger than 35 with Graves' hyperthyroidism. This chain connects TRBV20-1 to TRBJ1-1; TRBD1 aligns across 8 bases. The CDR3 DNA sequence: TGCAGTGCTAGAATCAGACAGGGGTACACTGAAGCTTTCTTT. This codes for CSARIRQGYTEAFF.